This TCR beta chain was documented in a study of somatic mutations in cytotoxic T cells in rheumatoid arthritis. The study, taken as a whole, reports: Some patients, about an eighth of the 65, had a largest CD8+ clone that exceeded 20% of CD8+ cells. Between rheumatoid arthritis patients and age-matched healthy controls, CD8+ T-cell clonality showed no significant difference.

V lost 3 bases and J 6 bases, leaving 13 bases between the germline ends. The CDR3 extends over 13 amino acids. In germline, CDR1 is SGHRS, CDR2 YFSETQ. This clone was recorded only once. The antigen is unknown. Assay used: immunoSEQ multiplex PCR; TCRdb lists only in-frame clones, some missing. The sample includes roughly 7,800 clones, approximately 71% of them seen just once. Positive magnetic bead selection was used to isolate CD4+ and CD8+ cells; purity was checked by flow cytometry. The chain is built from TRBV5-1 and TRBJ2-7; maybe TRBD2 (6 bases). The receptor was derived from a woman between 50 and 59 years old in good health. The material sequenced was CD8+ T cells sorted from blood. In nucleotides, the CDR3 is TGCGCCAGCAGCTCGACCGGGAGTCTCGAGCAGTACTTC. Translation: CASSSTGSLEQYF.